Listed here are 4 T cell receptor beta chains from one sample, sequenced in a study of T cell responses to AZD1222 COVID-19 vaccine (dated by TCRdb to about 2021). The meaning of the sample's time point label: baseline before first vaccination. To prepare the library, the immunoSEQ multiplex PCR assay was applied. TCRdb retrieved this table from immuneACCESS and kept in-frame rearrangements only. Not all clones are present; in checked studies, unresolved V genes account for under half, and no reason is known for the remainder. This sample gives around 150,000 clones in total; 85% to 95% of them show up just once. 0.64% of the sample rests with the top ten. Sequenced here: peripheral blood, sampled on day 0 of AZD1222 vaccination. These receptors were obtained from an adult in good health.

The CDR3: CASSWGRVQVGEKLFF. The CDR3 DNA sequence: TGTGCCAGCAGTTGGGGGAGGGTTCAGGTCGGAGAAAAACTGTTTTTT. The chain joins TRBV6-5 to TRBJ1-4, with D possibly matching TRBD1 (5 bases). V lost 4 bases to trimming and J lost 8 bases, with 20 bases between them. The CDR3 is 16 amino acids. Germline V gene sequence: CDR1 MNHEY, CDR2 SVGAGI.

The V gene is TRBV11-3, the J gene TRBJ2-1; 7 bases map to TRBD2. Germline V gives CDR1 SGHNT, CDR2 YENEEA. V lost 3 bases to trimming and J lost 5 bases; unmatched junction nucleotides: 4. This CDR3 contains 14 residues. The CDR3 coding sequence is TGTGCCAGCAGCTTGGTAGCGGGTGACAATGAGCAGTTCTTC. Encoded protein: CASSLVAGDNEQFF.

The genes are TRBV5-1 and TRBJ1-6, with D uncertain. The germline V and J ends were trimmed by 1 base and 7 bases, with 6 bases remaining between them. CDR3 length: 13 amino acids. The germline V gene has CDR1 SGHRS and CDR2 YFSETQ. CDR3 sequence: CASSLNANSPLHF. DNA for the CDR3: TGCGCCAGCAGCTTGAATGCCAATTCACCCCTCCACTTT.

This chain links TRBV5-1 with TRBJ2-1; weak D call: TRBD2 (5 bases). The CDR3 covers 16 residues. With 1 base removed from V and 0 bases from J, the gap between germline ends came to 11 bases. CDR1 is SGHRS and CDR2 is YFSETQ in the germline V gene. CDR3 in DNA: TGCGCCAGCAGCTTGCGAGGGAGCAGCTCCTACAATGAGCAGTTCTTC. Translated, it gives CASSLRGSSSYNEQFF. The complete variable domain, with remaining parts taken from reference TRBV5-1 and TRBJ2-1, reads KAGVTQTPRYLIKTRGQQVTLSCSPISGHRSVSWYQQTPGQGLQFLFEYFSETQRNKGNFPGRFSGRQFSNSRSEMNVSTLELGDSALYLCASSLRGSSSYNEQFFGPGTRLTVL.